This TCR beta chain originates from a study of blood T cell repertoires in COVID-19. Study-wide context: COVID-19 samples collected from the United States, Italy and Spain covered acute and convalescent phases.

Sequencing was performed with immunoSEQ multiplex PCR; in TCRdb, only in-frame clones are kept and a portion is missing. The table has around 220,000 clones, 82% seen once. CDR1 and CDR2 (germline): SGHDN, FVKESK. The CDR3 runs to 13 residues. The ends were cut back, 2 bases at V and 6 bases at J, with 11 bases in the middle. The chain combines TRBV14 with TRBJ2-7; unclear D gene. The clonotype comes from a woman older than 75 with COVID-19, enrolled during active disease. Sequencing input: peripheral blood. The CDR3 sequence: CASSQTEVSEQYF. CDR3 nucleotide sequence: TGTGCCAGCAGCCAAACCGAGGTTAGCGAGCAGTACTTC.